The 31 T cell receptor beta chains given below trace back to one sample, sequenced in a study of shared clonotypes between healthy human individuals. TCRdb's copy holds only in-frame clones and misses some; the assay was immunoSEQ multiplex PCR. This repertoire shows roughly 2,000,000 clones, about 94% found once; its top ten account for roughly 1.2%. CD8 cells classed as naive were CD45RO-negative and positively selected for CCR7, excluding terminally differentiated effector memory CD45RA+ cells. Sequenced: naive CD8+ T cells sorted from blood. Receptors were obtained from a man aged 18 to 30 in good health.

CDR3 residues: CASSRLGQGDEQYF. The CDR3 DNA is TGTGCCAGCAGTCGCCTGGGACAGGGGGACGAGCAGTACTTC. This chain joins TRBV27 and TRBJ2-7; 11 bases are a match to TRBD1. Trimming removed 5 bases from V and 5 bases from J; junction bases left unmatched: 5. Germline loops: CDR1 MNHEY, CDR2 SMNVEV (reference sequence). The CDR3 runs to 14 residues.

This clone appeared a few times. In nucleotides, the CDR3 is TGTGCCAGCAGAGGACAGGGGGATGGGGCCCAGCATTTT. Its translation is CASRGQGDGAQHF. V usage is TRBV7-8 and J usage is TRBJ1-5, with 10 bases that match TRBD1. This CDR3 region has 13 residues. From germline, CDR1 is SGHVS and CDR2 FQNEAQ. The V gene end was trimmed by 6 bases and the J gene end by 11 bases; junction bases not matched to a gene: 7.

A word on this clone: The same CDR3 can be traced to other DNA sequences in this sample. The gene calls are TRBV27 and TRBJ2-1; D is ambiguous. Between the trimmed V and J ends, which lost 3 bases and 2 bases, there was a span of 8 bases. CDR3 length equals 14 residues. The V gene's germline CDR1 is MNHEY and CDR2 SMNVEV (reference sequence). The CDR3 spells CASSLSGPYNEQFF. Written as DNA, the CDR3 is TGTGCCAGCAGTTTGTCAGGCCCCTACAATGAGCAGTTCTTC.

V is TRBV5-1 and J is TRBJ1-1, with a tentative D call TRBD1 (6 bases). CDR3 length: 13 residues. Germline V CDR1 and CDR2: SGHRS, YFSETQ. The V end was cut by 5 bases, the J end by 5 bases, with 13 bases between. CDR3 in amino acids: CASRIEGGTEAFF. As DNA, the CDR3 is TGCGCCAGCAGAATAGAGGGGGGGACTGAAGCTTTCTTT.

This sequence joins TRBV7-9 and TRBJ2-2; 7 nucleotides agree with TRBD1. The germline V gene has CDR1 SEHNR and CDR2 FQNEAQ (reference sequence). The CDR3 runs 17 residues. V lost 2 bases to trimming and J lost 0 bases; unmatched junction nucleotides: 6. DNA of the CDR3: TGTGCCAGCAGCTTACCTAGGACAGGACCGAACACCGGGGAGCTGTTTTTT. This translates into CASSLPRTGPNTGELFF.

V is TRBV19 and J is TRBJ2-7; the D is unclear. Germline V gene data show CDR1 as LNHDA and CDR2 as SQIVND (reference sequence). This CDR3 spans 12 amino acids. Deletions cut 5 bases from V and 6 bases from J, with 11 bases between. The CDR3 bases are TGTGCCAGTAGTTCGGACGGCGCCGAGCAGTACTTC. Its translation is CASSSDGAEQYF.

About this clone itself: The same CDR3 is also encoded by other DNA sequences in this sample. The chain has TRBV4-3 and TRBJ2-7, with a tentative D call TRBD1 (7 bases). The germline V gene encodes CDR1 LGHNA and CDR2 YSLEER. The CDR3 loop spans 15 amino acids. The V end lost 0 bases, the J end lost 1 base, and 10 bases lay between the germline ends. The CDR3 spells CASSQEAGGSYEQYF. CDR3 in DNA: TGCGCCAGCAGCCAAGAGGCAGGGGGGTCCTACGAGCAGTACTTC.

This clone is a singleton in its sample. The chain is built from TRBV9 and TRBJ2-7; D tentatively fits TRBD1 or TRBD2 (5 bases each). Germline CDR1 and CDR2: SGDLS and YYNGEE. Deletions cut 4 bases from V and 3 bases from J, with 17 bases between. This CDR3 is built from 15 residues. The CDR3 DNA sequence: TGTGCCAGCAGCCTCAGCCGCAGGGAGAGCTACGAGCAGTACTTC. It is translated as CASSLSRRESYEQYF.

The genes are TRBV28 and TRBJ1-5, with 8 bases lining up with TRBD1. With V trimmed by 3 bases and J by 4 bases, 2 bases remained unmatched. This CDR3 contains 14 residues. Germline V CDR1 and CDR2: MDHEN, SYDVKM. The CDR3: CASSLGQANQPQHF. DNA for the CDR3: TGTGCCAGCAGTTTGGGACAGGCAAATCAGCCCCAGCATTTT.

The chain links TRBV5-4 to TRBJ2-3, with D maybe TRBD2 (6 bases). The germline V and J ends were trimmed by 5 bases and 3 bases, with 16 bases remaining between them. The germline V gene has CDR1 SGHNT and CDR2 YYREEE (reference sequence). This CDR3 has 15 residues. CDR3 loop: CASRGASVGTDTQYF. Here the CDR3 DNA reads TGTGCCAGCAGAGGCGCTAGCGTCGGGACAGATACGCAGTATTTT.

This clone was seen a single time. This rearrangement joins TRBV5-1 to TRBJ1-6, with 7 bases aligning to TRBD1. CDR3 size: 16 residues. V lost 3 bases to trimming and J lost 6 bases; unmatched junction nucleotides: 9. CDR1 and CDR2 from the germline V gene are SGHRS and YFSETQ. The DNA of the CDR3 is TGCGCCAGCAGCTCGGGCTGGGACAGCCCTAATTCACCCCTCCACTTT. Amino acid sequence: CASSSGWDSPNSPLHF.

The rearrangement joins TRBV19 to TRBJ1-2; D might be TRBD1 (5 bases). This CDR3 contains 13 residues. The germline gives CDR1 LNHDA, CDR2 SQIVND (reference sequence). V was cut by 3 bases and J by 12 bases, with 17 bases left in between. The CDR3 nucleotides are TGTGCCAGTAGTATCCAGGTCGGGGCCGACCACACCTTC. Translated: CASSIQVGADHTF.

V is TRBV4-1 and J is TRBJ2-2, with unresolved D. CDR1 is MGHRA, CDR2 YSYEKL, per germline. Trimming cost V 1 base and J 4 bases, with 7 bases left between them. The CDR3 runs 14 residues. DNA of the CDR3: TGCGCCAGCAGCCAAGCCATAACCACCGGGGAGCTGTTTTTT. It specifies CASSQAITTGELFF.

This chain joins TRBV4-1 and TRBJ1-5; D remains ambiguous. This CDR3 contains 13 residues. Germline-derived CDR1 and CDR2 are MGHRA and YSYEKL. Between the trimmed V and J ends, which lost 5 bases and 6 bases, there was a span of 11 bases. The CDR3, as DNA: TGCGCCAGCAGCGATCGGGCCGGTCAGCCCCAGCATTTT. It yields the protein CASSDRAGQPQHF.

The rearrangement uses TRBV4-3 and TRBJ2-7; D is undetermined. Trimming removed 0 bases at V and 4 bases at J, with 16 bases between. The germline V gene has CDR1 LGHNA and CDR2 YSLEER. The CDR3 spans 16 residues. CDR3 DNA sequence: TGCGCCAGCAGCCAAGATGTGGGCGGCACGGATTACGAGCAGTACTTC. Encoded protein: CASSQDVGGTDYEQYF.

The CDR3 spells CASSLTLGRGIHNEQFF. The DNA of the CDR3 is TGTGCCAGCAGCTTAACGTTGGGCAGGGGTATCCACAATGAGCAGTTCTTC. The gene calls are TRBV7-3 and TRBJ2-1; perhaps TRBD1 as D (6 bases). Germline V lookup: CDR1 SGHTA, CDR2 FQGTGA. CDR3 length: 17 amino acids. The germline V and J ends were trimmed by 0 bases and 5 bases, with 17 bases remaining between them.

As for this clone: Within the sample, other DNA sequences also encode this same CDR3. This sequence joins TRBV4-1 and TRBJ2-1; D ambiguous. The germline CDR1 and CDR2 sequences are MGHRA and YSYEKL. This CDR3 has 11 amino acids. Trimming took off 3 bases at V and 10 bases at J, with 7 bases between the two ends. This CDR3 reads CASSQAGEQFF. The CDR3 DNA sequence: TGCGCCAGCAGCCAGGCCGGGGAGCAGTTCTTC.

The rearrangement joins TRBV27 to TRBJ2-3; maybe TRBD1 (5 bases). V shed 1 base and J shed 2 bases, with 10 bases lying between them. The CDR3 length is 15 residues. The germline gives CDR1 MNHEY, CDR2 SMNVEV (reference sequence). The chain's CDR3 is CASSLWAGSTDTQYF. For the CDR3, the DNA is TGTGCCAGCAGTTTATGGGCAGGGTCCACAGATACGCAGTATTTT.

The J gene is TRBJ1-1, the V gene TRBV10-1, with D maybe TRBD1 (6 bases). Germline V gives CDR1 WNHNN, CDR2 SYGVQD (reference sequence). Trimming shortened V by 4 bases and J by 1 base, and 16 bases separated the two germline ends. This CDR3 contains 16 residues. The CDR3: CASSGIGQHENTEAFF. In DNA, the CDR3 is TGCGCCAGCAGTGGGATAGGACAGCATGAGAACACTGAAGCTTTCTTT.

The chain recombines TRBV19 with TRBJ2-7; D perhaps matches TRBD2 (6 bases). Germline V gene data show CDR1 as LNHDA and CDR2 as SQIVND (reference sequence). The V and J ends lost 5 bases and 5 bases respectively, with 19 bases between them. The CDR3 is 15 residues long. The CDR3 loop reads CASSFSTPTSHEQYF. The CDR3 DNA reads as TGTGCCAGTAGTTTTTCTACCCCCACTAGCCACGAGCAGTACTTC.

The CDR3 region has the DNA TGTGCCAGCAGCCGGACTAGCGGGGGGGCCGGCGGGCACTACGAGCAGTACTTC. Protein product: CASSRTSGGAGGHYEQYF. This chain links TRBV7-9 with TRBJ2-7; TRBD2 matches 15 bases. Germline V lookup: CDR1 SEHNR, CDR2 FQNEAQ (reference sequence). V trimming: 5 bases; J trimming: 3 bases; junction bases outside the gene matches: 11. CDR3 size: 18 residues.

The rearrangement links TRBV9 to TRBJ1-5, with D possibly TRBD1 on 5 matching bases. Trimming pared 1 base from V and 3 bases from J, leaving 23 bases between. Germline CDR1 reads SGDLS; CDR2 reads YYNGEE. This CDR3 has 19 amino acids. CDR3 in amino acids: CASSVLRWGREPYNQPQHF. CDR3 bases: TGTGCCAGCAGCGTACTCAGATGGGGGAGGGAGCCTTACAATCAGCCCCAGCATTTT.

This chain links TRBV2 with TRBJ2-5; D not resolved. Trimming stripped 0 bases from V and 4 bases from J, with 15 bases between. CDR1 and CDR2 (germline): SNHLY, FYNNEI. The CDR3 consists of 16 residues. CDR3 region: CASSEAPPAGGETQYF. CDR3 DNA: TGTGCCAGCAGTGAAGCGCCCCCGGCAGGTGGAGAGACCCAGTACTTC.

The chain employs TRBV11-3 and TRBJ2-1, with 8 bases identical to TRBD2. The length of the CDR3 is 16 residues. V dropped 3 bases and J dropped 5; count of bases not matched to a gene: 9. Germline assignment: CDR1 SGHNT and CDR2 YENEEA. The CDR3 protein is CASSLEAGALDNEQFF. The CDR3 DNA follows: TGTGCCAGCAGCTTGGAAGCGGGGGCCTTAGACAATGAGCAGTTCTTC.

V and J are TRBV27 and TRBJ2-1; D not resolved. Trimming took off 5 bases at V and 4 bases at J, with 9 bases between the two ends. The CDR3 totals 13 residues. Germline CDR1 is MNHEY and CDR2 is SMNVEV (reference sequence). CDR3 bases: TGTGCCAGCAGTACGGACGCGTACAATGAGCAGTTCTTC. Protein sequence: CASSTDAYNEQFF.

The chain recombines TRBV6-1 with TRBJ2-1, with TRBD1 matching 10 bases. J lost 0 bases, V lost 4 bases, and 3 bases had no gene match. Germline V gives CDR1 MNHNS, CDR2 SASEGT. This CDR3 comprises 16 residues. The CDR3 loop is CASSGGQGLSYNEQFF. The CDR3 DNA is TGTGCCAGCAGTGGGGGACAGGGGCTCTCCTACAATGAGCAGTTCTTC.

This clone came up a few times. The same CDR3 arises from other DNA sequences in this sample as well. V usage is TRBV5-6 and J usage is TRBJ2-5; D is undetermined. This CDR3 is built from 11 residues. V was clipped by 4 bases and J by 0 bases, with 1 base between them. Germline V gives CDR1 SGHDT, CDR2 YYEEEE. This CDR3 is CASSDQETQYF. As DNA, the CDR3 is TGTGCCAGCAGCGACCAAGAGACCCAGTACTTC.

The chain has TRBV2 and TRBJ2-7; D gene uncertain. V was cut by 7 bases and J by 1 base, with 11 bases left in between. The length of the CDR3 is 13 residues. Germline V CDR1 and CDR2: SNHLY, FYNNEI. The CDR3 loop is CASTPQLSYEQYF. The DNA for the CDR3 is TGTGCCAGCACCCCACAGTTATCCTACGAGCAGTACTTC.

The chain has TRBV9 and TRBJ2-3; TRBD2 agrees at 12 bases. The germline V gene encodes CDR1 SGDLS and CDR2 YYNGEE. The CDR3 extends over 16 amino acids. After removal of 3 bases from V and 2 bases from J, the junction contained 4 bases not matched to a gene. CDR3 amino acids: CASSELAGGHTDTQYF. CDR3 DNA sequence: TGTGCCAGCAGCGAACTAGCGGGGGGTCACACAGATACGCAGTATTTT.

This chain connects TRBV19 to TRBJ1-4; D is undetermined. The V end lost 4 bases, the J end lost 1 base, and 10 bases lay between the germline ends. Germline V gene data show CDR1 as LNHDA and CDR2 as SQIVND (reference sequence). The CDR3 sequence is 15 residues long. CDR3 residues: CASSTNLETNEKLFF. CDR3 nucleotides: TGTGCCAGTAGTACCAATCTAGAAACTAATGAAAAACTGTTTTTT.

DNA for the CDR3: TGTGCCAGCAGTTTATTGGGGACGGCTAACTACGAGCAGTACTTC. Protein sequence: CASSLLGTANYEQYF. This rearrangement joins TRBV28 to TRBJ2-7; D is possibly TRBD1 or TRBD2 (5 bases each). Germline loops: CDR1 MDHEN, CDR2 SYDVKM. The CDR3 runs 15 residues. The germline V and J ends were trimmed by 1 base and 3 bases, with 13 bases remaining between them.